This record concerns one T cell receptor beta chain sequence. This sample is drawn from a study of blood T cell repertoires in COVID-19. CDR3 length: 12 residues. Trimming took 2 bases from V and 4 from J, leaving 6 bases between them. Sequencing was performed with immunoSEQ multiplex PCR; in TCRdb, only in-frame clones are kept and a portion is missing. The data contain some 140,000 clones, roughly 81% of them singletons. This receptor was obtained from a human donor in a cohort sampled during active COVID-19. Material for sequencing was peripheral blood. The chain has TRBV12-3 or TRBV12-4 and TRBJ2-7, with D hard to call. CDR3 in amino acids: CASSLTRYEQYF. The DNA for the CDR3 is TGTGCCAGCAGTTTAACGAGGTACGAGCAGTACTTC.